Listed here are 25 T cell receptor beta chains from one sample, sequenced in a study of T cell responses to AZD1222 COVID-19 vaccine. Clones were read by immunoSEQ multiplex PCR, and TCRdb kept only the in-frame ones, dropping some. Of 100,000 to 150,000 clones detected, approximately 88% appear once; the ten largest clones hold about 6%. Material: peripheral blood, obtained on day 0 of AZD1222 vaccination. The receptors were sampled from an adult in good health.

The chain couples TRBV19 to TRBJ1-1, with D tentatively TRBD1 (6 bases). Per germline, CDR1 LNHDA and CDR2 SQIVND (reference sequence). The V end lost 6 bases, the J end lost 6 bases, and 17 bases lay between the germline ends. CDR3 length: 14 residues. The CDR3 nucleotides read TGTGCCAGTAGATACCCGGGACAAGCCCCTGAAGCTTTCTTT. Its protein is CASRYPGQAPEAFF.

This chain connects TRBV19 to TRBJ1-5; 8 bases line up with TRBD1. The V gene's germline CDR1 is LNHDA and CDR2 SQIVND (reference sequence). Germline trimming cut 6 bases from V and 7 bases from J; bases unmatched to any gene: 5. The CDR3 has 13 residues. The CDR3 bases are TGTGCCAGTAGAGGACAGGGTAGCCAGCCCCAGCATTTT. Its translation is CASRGQGSQPQHF.

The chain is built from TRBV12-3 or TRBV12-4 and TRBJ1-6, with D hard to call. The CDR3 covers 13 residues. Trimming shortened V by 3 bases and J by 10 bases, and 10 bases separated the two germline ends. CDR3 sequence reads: CASSLGSGSPLHF. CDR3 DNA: TGTGCCAGCAGTTTGGGGAGTGGATCACCCCTCCACTTT.

This CDR3 is CASSLAGQGGEKLFF. CDR3 in DNA: TGCGCCAGCAGCTTGGCCGGGCAGGGAGGCGAAAAACTGTTTTTT. V usage is TRBV5-1 and J usage is TRBJ1-4, with D possibly being TRBD1 (5 bases). The V gene's germline CDR1 is SGHRS and CDR2 YFSETQ. There are 15 residues in the CDR3. The V gene lost 0 bases and the J gene lost 8 bases, with 14 bases spanning the gap.

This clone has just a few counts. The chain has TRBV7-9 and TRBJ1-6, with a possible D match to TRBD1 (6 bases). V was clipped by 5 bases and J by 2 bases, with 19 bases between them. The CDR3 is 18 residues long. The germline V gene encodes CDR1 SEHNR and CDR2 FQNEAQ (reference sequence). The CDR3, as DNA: TGTGCCAGCAGCCCACGAAATGACAGGTTACCCTATAATTCACCCCTCCACTTT. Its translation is CASSPRNDRLPYNSPLHF. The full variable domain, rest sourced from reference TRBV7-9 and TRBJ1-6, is DTGVSQNPRHKITKRGQNVTFRCDPISEHNRLYWYRQTLGQGPEFLTYFQNEAQLEKSRLLSDRFSAERPKGSFSTLEIQRTEQGDSAMYLCASSPRNDRLPYNSPLHFGNGTRLTVT.

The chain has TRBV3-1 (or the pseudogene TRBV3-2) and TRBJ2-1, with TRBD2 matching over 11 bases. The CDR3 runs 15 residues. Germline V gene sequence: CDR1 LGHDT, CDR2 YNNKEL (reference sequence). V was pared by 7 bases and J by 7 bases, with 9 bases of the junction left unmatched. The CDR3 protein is CASTRLAGSWNEQFF. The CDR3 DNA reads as TGTGCCAGCACCCGACTAGCGGGAAGTTGGAATGAGCAGTTCTTC.

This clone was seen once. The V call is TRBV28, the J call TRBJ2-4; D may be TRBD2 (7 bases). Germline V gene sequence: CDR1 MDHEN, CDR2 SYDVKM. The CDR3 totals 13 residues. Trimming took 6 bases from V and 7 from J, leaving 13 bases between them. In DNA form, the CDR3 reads TGTGCCAGCAGCCCCGGGGGGCTTAACATTCAGTACTTC. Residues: CASSPGGLNIQYF.

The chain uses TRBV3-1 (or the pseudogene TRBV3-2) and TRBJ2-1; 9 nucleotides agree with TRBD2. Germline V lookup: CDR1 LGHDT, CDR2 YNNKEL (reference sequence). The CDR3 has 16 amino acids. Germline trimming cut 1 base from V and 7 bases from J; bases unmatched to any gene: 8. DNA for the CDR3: TGTGCCAGCAGCCAAGCTGCGGGGGGGTCTCGGAATGAGCAGTTCTTC. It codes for CASSQAAGGSRNEQFF.

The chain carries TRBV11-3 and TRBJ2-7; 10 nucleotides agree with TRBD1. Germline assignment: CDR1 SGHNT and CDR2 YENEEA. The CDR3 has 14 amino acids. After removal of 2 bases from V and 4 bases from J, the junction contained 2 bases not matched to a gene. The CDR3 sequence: CASSLTGQGYEQYF. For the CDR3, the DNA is TGTGCCAGCAGCTTAACGGGACAGGGGTACGAGCAGTACTTC. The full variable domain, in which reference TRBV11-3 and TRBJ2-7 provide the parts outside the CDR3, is EAGVVQSPRYKIIEKKQPVAFWCNPISGHNTLYWYLQNLGQGPELLIRYENEEAVDDSQLPKDRFSAERLKGVDSTLKIQPAELGDSAVYLCASSLTGQGYEQYFGPGTRLTVT.

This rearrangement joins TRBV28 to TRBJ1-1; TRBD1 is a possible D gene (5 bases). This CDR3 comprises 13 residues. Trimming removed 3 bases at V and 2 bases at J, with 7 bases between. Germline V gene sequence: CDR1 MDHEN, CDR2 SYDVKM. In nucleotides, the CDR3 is TGTGCCAGCAGTTTGGGGGTTAACACTGAAGCTTTCTTT. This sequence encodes CASSLGVNTEAFF.

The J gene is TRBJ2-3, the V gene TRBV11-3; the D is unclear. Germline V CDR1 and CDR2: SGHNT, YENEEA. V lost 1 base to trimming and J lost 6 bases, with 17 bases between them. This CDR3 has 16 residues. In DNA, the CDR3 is TGTGCCAGCAGCTTAGGTTTGACGGCCGGGCGGGATACGCAGTATTTT. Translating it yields CASSLGLTAGRDTQYF.

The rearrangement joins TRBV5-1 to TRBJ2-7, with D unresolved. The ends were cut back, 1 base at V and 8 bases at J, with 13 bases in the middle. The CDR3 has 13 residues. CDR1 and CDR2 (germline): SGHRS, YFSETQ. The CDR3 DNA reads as TGCGCCAGCAGCTTGTCCCCAGATAATCAGCAGTACTTC. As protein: CASSLSPDNQQYF.

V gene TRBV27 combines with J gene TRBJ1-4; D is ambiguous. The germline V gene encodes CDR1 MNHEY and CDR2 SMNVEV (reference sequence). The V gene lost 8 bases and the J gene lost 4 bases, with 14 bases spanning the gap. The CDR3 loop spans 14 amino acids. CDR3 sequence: CASGPSRINEKLFF. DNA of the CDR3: TGTGCCAGCGGACCTTCACGGATTAATGAAAAACTGTTTTTT.

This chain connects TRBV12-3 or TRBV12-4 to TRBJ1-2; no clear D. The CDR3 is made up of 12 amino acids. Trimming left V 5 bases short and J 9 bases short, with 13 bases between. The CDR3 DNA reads TGTGCCAGCAGTCCAGAAACCGGGAGCTACACCTTC. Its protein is CASSPETGSYTF.

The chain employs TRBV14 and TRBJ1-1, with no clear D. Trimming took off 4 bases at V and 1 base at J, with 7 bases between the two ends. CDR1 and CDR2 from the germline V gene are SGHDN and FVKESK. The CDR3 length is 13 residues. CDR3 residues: CASSLSENTEAFF. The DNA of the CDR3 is TGTGCCAGCAGCCTATCGGAGAACACTGAAGCTTTCTTT.

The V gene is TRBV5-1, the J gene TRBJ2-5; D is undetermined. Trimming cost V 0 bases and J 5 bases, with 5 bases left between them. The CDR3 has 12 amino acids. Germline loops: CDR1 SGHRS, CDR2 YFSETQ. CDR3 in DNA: TGCGCCAGCAGCTTGGGTTATGAGACCCAGTACTTC. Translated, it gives CASSLGYETQYF.

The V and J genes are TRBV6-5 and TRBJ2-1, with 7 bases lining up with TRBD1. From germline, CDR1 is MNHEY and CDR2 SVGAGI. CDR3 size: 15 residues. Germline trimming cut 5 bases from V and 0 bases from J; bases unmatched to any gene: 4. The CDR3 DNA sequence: TGTGCCAGCAGTCGGGACAGCTTCTCCTACAATGAGCAGTTCTTC. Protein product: CASSRDSFSYNEQFF.

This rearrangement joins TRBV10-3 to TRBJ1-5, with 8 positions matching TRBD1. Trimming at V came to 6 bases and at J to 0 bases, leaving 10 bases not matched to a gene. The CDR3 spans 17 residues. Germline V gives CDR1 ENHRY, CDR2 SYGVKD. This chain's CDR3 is CAIRAGTGVYSNQPQHF. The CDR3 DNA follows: TGTGCCATCAGAGCCGGGACAGGCGTTTATAGCAATCAGCCCCAGCATTTT.

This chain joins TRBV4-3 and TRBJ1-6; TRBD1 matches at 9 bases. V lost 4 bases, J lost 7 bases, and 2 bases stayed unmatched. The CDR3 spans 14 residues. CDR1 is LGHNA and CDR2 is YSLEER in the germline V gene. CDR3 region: CASSRGTGNSPLHF. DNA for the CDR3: TGCGCCAGCAGCCGAGGGACAGGGAATTCACCCCTCCACTTT.

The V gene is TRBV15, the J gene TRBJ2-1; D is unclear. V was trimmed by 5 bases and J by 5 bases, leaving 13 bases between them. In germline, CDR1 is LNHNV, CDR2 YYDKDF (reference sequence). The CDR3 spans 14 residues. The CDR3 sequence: CATSRRLENNEQFF. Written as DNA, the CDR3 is TGTGCCACCAGCCGCCGACTGGAAAACAATGAGCAGTTCTTC.

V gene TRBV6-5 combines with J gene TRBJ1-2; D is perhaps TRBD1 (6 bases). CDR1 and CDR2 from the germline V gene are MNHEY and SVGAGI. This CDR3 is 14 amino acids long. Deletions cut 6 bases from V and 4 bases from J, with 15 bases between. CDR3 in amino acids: CASRSGTSIYGYTF. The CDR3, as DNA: TGTGCCAGCAGGTCCGGGACATCCATCTATGGCTACACCTTC.

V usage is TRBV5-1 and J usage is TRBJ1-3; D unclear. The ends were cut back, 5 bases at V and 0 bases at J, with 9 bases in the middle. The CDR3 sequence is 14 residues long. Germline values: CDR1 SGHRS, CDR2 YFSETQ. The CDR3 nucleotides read TGCGCCAGCAGTCGGAGGAGCTCTGGAAACACCATATATTTT. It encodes CASSRRSSGNTIYF.

Written as DNA, the CDR3 is TGCGCCAGCAGTTTACGGGACACTTGCACAGATACGCAGTATTTT. Protein product: CASSLRDTCTDTQYF. The chain combines TRBV23-1 with TRBJ2-3, with D possibly matching TRBD1 (6 bases). TRBV23-1 is placed among ORFs of uncertain function. V was pared by 5 bases and J by 1 base, with 13 bases between. This CDR3 region has 15 residues.

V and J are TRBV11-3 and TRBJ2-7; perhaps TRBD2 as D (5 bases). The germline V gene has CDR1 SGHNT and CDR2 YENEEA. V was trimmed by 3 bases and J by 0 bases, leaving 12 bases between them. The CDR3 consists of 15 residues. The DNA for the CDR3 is TGTGCCAGCAGCTTGTTGACGGGGAACTCCTACGAGCAGTACTTC. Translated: CASSLLTGNSYEQYF.

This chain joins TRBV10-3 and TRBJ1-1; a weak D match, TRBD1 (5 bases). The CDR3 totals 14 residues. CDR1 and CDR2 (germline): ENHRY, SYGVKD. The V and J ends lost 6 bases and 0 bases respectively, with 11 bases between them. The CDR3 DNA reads TGTGCCATCAGGGGACGGAACATGAACACTGAAGCTTTCTTT. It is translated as CAIRGRNMNTEAFF.